These T cell receptor beta chains were read from a single sample in a study of cytomegalovirus exposure and HLA in healthy donors. The method was immunoSEQ multiplex PCR; TCRdb's version includes in-frame clones alone and lacks a portion of them. The sample holds 95,000 to 150,000 clones; about 16% are singletons and the top ten take 1.9%. The sequenced material came from PBMCs. The receptors shown here come from a woman aged 18-30 years in good health and CMV-seronegative. Each CDR3 is given with its conserved first and last residue. Each record gives: clone size, D gene, CDR3 length, V gene, J gene, CDR3 DNA, CDR3 protein. The D gene is left open where the match is weak. The listing skips clone size in some rows; elsewhere it reads once, few, many or a size class.

abundance: few
d_gene: .
len: 13
v_gene: TRBV27
j_gene: TRBJ1-6
CDR3nt: TGTGCCAGCAGTTTTTCAGGGGAGTCACCCCTCCACTTT
CDR3aa: CASSFSGESPLHF

abundance: few
d_gene: .
len: 19
v_gene: TRBV27
j_gene: TRBJ2-1
CDR3nt: TGTGCCAGCAGTTTACCCCACTTAGCCAGCGGTCCCTCCTACAATGAGCAGTTCTTC
CDR3aa: CASSLPHLASGPSYNEQFF

abundance: few
d_gene: .
len: 12
v_gene: TRBV6-1
j_gene: TRBJ1-5
CDR3nt: TGTGCCAGCAGTGAAGCCTCTCAGCCCCAGCATTTT
CDR3aa: CASSEASQPQHF

abundance: few
d_gene: .
len: 15
v_gene: TRBV5-6
j_gene: TRBJ1-2
CDR3nt: TGTGCCAGCAGCTTGGTGTCGGCAGGTAACTATGGCTACACCTTC
CDR3aa: CASSLVSAGNYGYTF

abundance: .
d_gene: .
len: 13
v_gene: TRBV19
j_gene: TRBJ1-2
CDR3nt: TGTGCCAGTAGTTCCGCGGGCCCCAGAGGCTACACCTTC
CDR3aa: CASSSAGPRGYTF

abundance: few
d_gene: TRBD2
len: 16
v_gene: TRBV4-2
j_gene: TRBJ2-1
CDR3nt: TGTGCCAGCAGCGCTTCTGGGACTATGGACTACAATGAGCAGTTCTTC
CDR3aa: CASSASGTMDYNEQFF

abundance: few
d_gene: .
len: 14
v_gene: TRBV6-6
j_gene: TRBJ2-5
CDR3nt: TGTGCCAGCAGTCCCGGACTGTTCCAAGAGACCCAGTACTTC
CDR3aa: CASSPGLFQETQYF

abundance: .
d_gene: TRBD1
len: 17
v_gene: TRBV5-5
j_gene: TRBJ2-3
CDR3nt: TGTGCCAGCAGCTTATTGGACAGGGGGCGTTCGGACGATACGCAGTATTTT
CDR3aa: CASSLLDRGRSDDTQYF

abundance: .
d_gene: TRBD1
len: 15
v_gene: TRBV28
j_gene: TRBJ1-4
CDR3nt: TGTGCCAGCAGTTCAGATGGACAGGGGGGTGAAAAACTGTTTTTT
CDR3aa: CASSSDGQGGEKLFF

abundance: .
d_gene: TRBD1
len: 17
v_gene: TRBV5-6
j_gene: TRBJ1-3
CDR3nt: TGTGCCAGCAGCTTGGGACAGGGGGCACTCTCTGGAAACACCATATATTTT
CDR3aa: CASSLGQGALSGNTIYF

abundance: few
d_gene: TRBD1
len: 17
v_gene: TRBV7-9
j_gene: TRBJ2-4
CDR3nt: TGTGCCAGCAGCCTTAGCCAGGGACAGATAGCCAAAAACATTCAGTACTTC
CDR3aa: CASSLSQGQIAKNIQYF

abundance: .
d_gene: .
len: 14
v_gene: TRBV30
j_gene: TRBJ2-1
CDR3nt: TGTGCCTGGAGTGGGGAAATGGCGGGGAATGAGCAGTTCTTC
CDR3aa: CAWSGEMAGNEQFF

abundance: few
d_gene: .
len: 14
v_gene: TRBV28
j_gene: TRBJ1-1
CDR3nt: TGTGCCAGCAGACAAGCGACAGGGAACACTGAAGCTTTCTTT
CDR3aa: CASRQATGNTEAFF

abundance: .
d_gene: .
len: 15
v_gene: TRBV4-3
j_gene: TRBJ1-5
CDR3nt: TGCGCCAGCAGCCAAGGGCAGGGTAGCAATCAGCCCCAGCATTTT
CDR3aa: CASSQGQGSNQPQHF

abundance: .
d_gene: .
len: 11
v_gene: TRBV7-9
j_gene: TRBJ2-7
CDR3nt: TGTGCCAGCAGCTTAGATCGCGAGCAGTACTTC
CDR3aa: CASSLDREQYF

abundance: .
d_gene: TRBD1
len: 15
v_gene: TRBV28
j_gene: TRBJ2-7
CDR3nt: TGTGCCAGCAGTACCCGGACAGGGGGCCCCCACGAGCAGTACTTC
CDR3aa: CASSTRTGGPHEQYF

abundance: .
d_gene: TRBD1
len: 15
v_gene: TRBV5-1
j_gene: TRBJ2-3
CDR3nt: TGCGCCAGCAGCACCAGACAGGGGAGCACAGATACGCAGTATTTT
CDR3aa: CASSTRQGSTDTQYF

abundance: many
d_gene: .
len: 15
v_gene: TRBV5-4
j_gene: TRBJ2-3
CDR3nt: TGTGCCAGCAGCTTGGGAGGGGGACCGACAGATACGCAGTATTTT
CDR3aa: CASSLGGGPTDTQYF

abundance: few
d_gene: .
len: 14
v_gene: TRBV28
j_gene: TRBJ2-7
CDR3nt: TGTGCCAGCAGTTTAGGGGCAGTAGTGCGCGAGCAGTACTTC
CDR3aa: CASSLGAVVREQYF

abundance: .
d_gene: TRBD2
len: 15
v_gene: TRBV10-1
j_gene: TRBJ2-7
CDR3nt: TGCGCCAGCAGTGAGTTCCTAGCGGGAGTGTACGAGCAGTACTTC
CDR3aa: CASSEFLAGVYEQYF

abundance: few
d_gene: .
len: 15
v_gene: TRBV6-1
j_gene: TRBJ1-2
CDR3nt: TGTGCCAGCAGTGAAGCCTGGACAGAGAGCTATGGCTACACCTTC
CDR3aa: CASSEAWTESYGYTF

abundance: .
d_gene: .
len: 17
v_gene: TRBV30
j_gene: TRBJ2-3
CDR3nt: TGTGCCTGGAGGGCTACAGGGCTAATCGGATTGAGGGATACGCAGTATTTT
CDR3aa: CAWRATGLIGLRDTQYF